One and the same sample provided the 15 T cell receptor beta chains below, sequenced in a study of OX40 agonist ivuxolimab in advanced cancers. Libraries were built with the immunoSEQ multiplex PCR assay. In TCRdb, the immuneACCESS table is reduced to in-frame sequences with V and J assigned. These tables do not hold every clone; where another copy was compared, an unresolved V gene accounts for under half, and the others remain unexplained. In this sample the table shows just over 14,000 clones, more than 65% of which occur a single time. Clones ranked in the top ten supply about a third of the sample. The specimen was CD4+ or CD8+ T cells sorted from blood, collected in a trial of the OX40 agonist ivuxolimab. The receptors originated from an adult with an advanced solid tumor such as melanoma, head and neck, liver or kidney cancer.

This clone was recorded once. One junction end disagrees with the germline gene, perhaps due to a read error. V is TRBV18 and J is TRBJ2-4; TRBD2 matches at 14 bases. Germline V CDR1 and CDR2: KGHSH, LQKENI. This CDR3 comprises 16 residues. The chain's CDR3 is CASSLTGTSGSRDLDF. CDR3 in DNA: TGTGCCAGCTCATTAACCGGGACTAGCGGGAGCCGGGATCTGGACTTC.

The rearrangement uses TRBV20-1 and TRBJ2-1, with 8 bases that match TRBD2. The germline V gene has CDR1 DFQATT and CDR2 SNEGSKA (reference sequence). V was clipped by 3 bases and J by 14 bases; unmatched bases: 6. This CDR3 comprises 11 residues. The DNA for the CDR3 is TGCAGTGCTAGGGGTAGCGGGAACGAGTTCTTC. Translation gives CSARGSGNEFF.

The gene calls are TRBV21-1 and TRBJ2-7; TRBD2, the table's D call, was not compared with the DNA. TRBV21-1 constitutes a pseudogene. The CDR3 sequence is 14 residues long. The CDR3 is CAGRGGRAGYEQYF. The CDR3 nucleotides are TGTGCCGGGAGAGGCGGCCGAGCGGGGTACGAGCAGTACTTC.

The CDR3 loop reads CASSRGSGGAQYF. CDR3 bases: TGTGCCAGCAGCCGGGGTAGTGGAGGGGCCCAGTACTTC. V is TRBV11-2 and J is TRBJ2-5; D might be TRBD2 (6 bases). Germline-derived CDR1 and CDR2 are SGHAT and FQNNGV. The length of the CDR3 is 13 residues. Trimming removed 5 bases at V and 9 bases at J, with 16 bases between.

The chain links TRBV5-5 to TRBJ2-5, with TRBD2 matching 12 bases. This CDR3 has 15 amino acids. The germline V gene encodes CDR1 SGHKS and CDR2 YYEKEE (reference sequence). V shed 5 bases and J 2 bases; nucleotides not matched to a gene: 4. The CDR3 spells CASSLTSGRQETQYF. The DNA for the CDR3 is TGTGCCAGCAGTTTGACTAGCGGGAGACAAGAGACCCAGTACTTC.

The chain joins TRBV19 to TRBJ1-1, with D tentatively TRBD1 (5 bases). Germline values: CDR1 LNHDA, CDR2 SQIVND (reference sequence). Trimming took 0 bases from V and 4 from J, leaving 18 bases between them. The CDR3 has 17 residues. The CDR3 loop is CASSIDQIRGAATEAFF. CDR3 coding DNA: TGTGCCAGTAGTATAGATCAAATTCGGGGCGCGGCCACTGAAGCTTTCTTT.

The chain links TRBV30 to TRBJ1-5; D ambiguous. The germline V gene has CDR1 GTSNPN and CDR2 SVGIG (reference sequence). CDR3 size: 15 residues. V shed 3 bases and J shed 1 base, with 13 bases lying between them. CDR3 sequence reads: CAWRTPLGSNQPQHF. In DNA, the CDR3 is TGTGCCTGGAGGACCCCACTGGGAAGCAATCAGCCCCAGCATTTT.

The chain is built from TRBV2 and TRBJ1-2; TRBD1 matches at 7 bases. The germline V gene has CDR1 SNHLY and CDR2 FYNNEI. Losses at the gene ends were 6 bases for V and 2 bases for J; bases not matched to a gene: 12. The CDR3 covers 16 residues. The CDR3 DNA sequence: TGTGCCAGCAGCCAAGATGCGTGGGACAGCAACTATGGCTACACCTTC. It codes for CASSQDAWDSNYGYTF.

This clone came up a few times. The same CDR3 can be traced to other DNA sequences in this sample. The genes are TRBV4-1 and TRBJ2-4; no clear D gene. V was clipped by 0 bases and J by 0 bases, with 9 bases between them. Germline CDR1 is MGHRA and CDR2 is YSYEKL. The CDR3 loop spans 16 amino acids. The chain's CDR3 is CASSQEGYLAKNIQYF. Here the CDR3 DNA reads TGCGCCAGCAGCCAAGAAGGCTACCTAGCCAAAAACATTCAGTACTTC.

V is TRBV7-1 and J is TRBJ1-2; TRBD1 might be the D (5 bases). Being an ORF, TRBV7-1 has a function that is uncertain. CDR3 length: 12 residues. V lost 4 bases and J lost 10, with 13 bases in between. CDR3 bases: TGTGCCAGCAGCTTAGCAGGGATTGACTACACCTTC. Translation gives CASSLAGIDYTF.

This clone was observed a single time. The chain joins TRBV28 to TRBJ2-1; D might be TRBD2 (5 bases). The germline V and J ends were trimmed by 4 bases and 0 bases, with 13 bases remaining between them. Germline assignment: CDR1 MDHEN and CDR2 SYDVKM. The CDR3 is 16 amino acids. The CDR3 here is CASSYLSASSYNEQFF. The CDR3 coding sequence is TGTGCCAGCAGTTACCTTAGCGCGAGCTCCTACAATGAGCAGTTCTTC.

The rearrangement links TRBV27 to TRBJ2-1, with TRBD1 matching 7 bases. Germline V CDR1 and CDR2: MNHEY, SMNVEV (reference sequence). V trimming: 2 bases; J trimming: 4 bases; junction bases outside the gene matches: 2. The CDR3 totals 14 residues. The DNA for the CDR3 is TGTGCCAGCAGTTTAGGCAGGGGGTACAATGAGCAGTTCTTC. Protein product: CASSLGRGYNEQFF.

Turning to this clone: The same CDR3 can be traced to other DNA sequences in this sample. V and J are TRBV28 and TRBJ2-7; D not resolved. Trimming took off 3 bases at V and 2 bases at J, with 5 bases between the two ends. Germline CDR1 MDHEN, CDR2 SYDVKM. This CDR3 is 12 amino acids long. CDR3 amino acids: CASSFSPYEQYF. The DNA of the CDR3 is TGTGCCAGCAGTTTTAGTCCCTACGAGCAGTACTTC.

V and J are TRBV7-9 and TRBJ2-7, with 8 bases lining up with TRBD2. The V segment lost 4 bases and the J segment 1 base; nucleotides outside the gene matches: 6. The germline gives CDR1 SEHNR, CDR2 FQNEAQ (reference sequence). CDR3 length: 15 residues. The CDR3 sequence is CASSSGGRNSYEQYF. The CDR3 nucleotides read TGTGCCAGCAGCTCCGGCGGGAGGAATTCCTACGAGCAGTACTTC.

The sample holds a few counts of this clone. This sequence joins TRBV5-4 and TRBJ1-2; possibly TRBD1 for D (5 bases). The CDR3 length is 12 residues. V was cut by 2 bases and J by 10 bases, with 12 bases left in between. Germline CDR1 SGHNT, CDR2 YYREEE (reference sequence). CDR3 nucleotides: TGTGCCAGCAGCTTAGCAGGGATTGACTACACCTTC. Translation gives CASSLAGIDYTF. The complete variable domain, with remaining parts taken from reference TRBV5-4 and TRBJ1-2, reads ETGVTQSPTHLIKTRGQQVTLRCSSQSGHNTVSWYQQALGQGPQFIFQYYREEENGRGNFPPRFSGLQFPNYSSELNVNALELDDSALYLCASSLAGIDYTFGSGTRLTVV.